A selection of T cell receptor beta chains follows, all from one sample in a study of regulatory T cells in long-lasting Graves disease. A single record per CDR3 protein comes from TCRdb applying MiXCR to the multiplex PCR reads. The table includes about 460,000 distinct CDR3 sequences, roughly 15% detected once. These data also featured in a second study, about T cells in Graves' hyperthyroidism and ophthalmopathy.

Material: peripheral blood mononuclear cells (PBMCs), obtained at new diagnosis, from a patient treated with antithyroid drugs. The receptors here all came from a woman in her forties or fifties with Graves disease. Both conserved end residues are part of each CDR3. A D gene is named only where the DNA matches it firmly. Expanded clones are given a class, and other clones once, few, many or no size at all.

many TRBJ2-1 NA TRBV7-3 TGTGCCAGCAGCCTCTGGACTCTAGGGGCCTACAATGAGCAGTTCTTC CASSLWTLGAYNEQFF
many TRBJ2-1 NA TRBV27 TGTGCCAGCAGTTTCAGGCCCTCCTACAATGAGCAGTTCTTC CASSFRPSYNEQFF
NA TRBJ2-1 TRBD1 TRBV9 TGTGCCAGCAGCACCGGGACAGGGGGCTACAATGAGCAGTTCTTC CASSTGTGGYNEQFF
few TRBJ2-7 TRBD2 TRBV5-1 TGCGCCAGCAGCTTGGGCGGGAGGGCGGACGAGCAGTACTTC CASSLGGRADEQYF
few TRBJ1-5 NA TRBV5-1 TGCGCCAGCAGCTTGGGGTGGGGTCAGCCCCAGCATTTT CASSLGWGQPQHF
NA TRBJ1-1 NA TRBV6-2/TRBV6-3 TGTGCCAGCAGTAGGGGTCGGAAAAACACTGAAGCTTTCTTT CASSRGRKNTEAFF
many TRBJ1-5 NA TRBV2 TGTGCCAGCACAGGGTCGTATAGCAATCAGCCCCAGCATTTT CASTGSYSNQPQHF
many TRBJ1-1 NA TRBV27 TGTGCCAGCAGTTGGGGAGGGAGTAATACTGAAGCTTTCTTT CASSWGGSNTEAFF
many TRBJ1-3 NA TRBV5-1 TGCGCCAGCAGCTTTGACGGGGCTTATGGAAACACCATATATTTT CASSFDGAYGNTIYF
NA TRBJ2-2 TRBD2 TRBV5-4 TGTGCCAGCAGCTTGGGACTAGCGGGAGGGATCACCGGGGAGCTGTTTTTT CASSLGLAGGITGELFF
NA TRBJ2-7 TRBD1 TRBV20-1 TGCAGTGCTAGGACAGGGGGCCCCTACGAGCAGTACTTC CSARTGGPYEQYF
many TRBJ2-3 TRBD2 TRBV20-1 TGCAGTGCTAGAGTGAAGGGACTAGCAGAGACAGATACGCAGTATTTT CSARVKGLAETDTQYF
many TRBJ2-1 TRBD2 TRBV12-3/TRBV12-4 TGTGCCAGCAGTCCTCTCCCAGGGGAGCGGGAGGGCTACAATGAGCAGTTCTTC CASSPLPGEREGYNEQFF
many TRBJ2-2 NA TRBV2 TGTGCCAGCAGGCAGACCGGTACCGGGGAGCTGTTTTTT CASRQTGTGELFF
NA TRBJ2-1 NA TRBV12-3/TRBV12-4 TGTGCCAGCAGTTTCGCCTGGAACAATGAGCAGTTCTTC CASSFAWNNEQFF
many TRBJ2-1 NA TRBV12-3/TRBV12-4 TGTGCCAGCAGTTTATTGGTAGGGGGATACAATGAGCAGTTCTTC CASSLLVGGYNEQFF
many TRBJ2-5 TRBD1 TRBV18 TGTGCCAGCTCACCACTGACAGGGGCCCAAGAGACCCAGTACTTC CASSPLTGAQETQYF
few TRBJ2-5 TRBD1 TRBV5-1 TGCGCCAGCAGCTGGAGGGCCAGGGGGCTAGGGGAGACCCAGTACTTC CASSWRARGLGETQYF
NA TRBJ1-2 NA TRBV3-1 TGTGCCAGCAGCCCTCCTCCCGGGACACGATTACCGAACTATGGCTACACCTTC CASSPPPGTRLPNYGYTF
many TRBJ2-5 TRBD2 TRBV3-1 TGTGCCAGCAGCCAAGTCACGGGAGGACCCCCGGCGGAGACCCAGTACTTC CASSQVTGGPPAETQYF
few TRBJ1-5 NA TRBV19 TGTGCCAGTAGTAAGCCACCCGGCAATCAGCCCCAGCATTTT CASSKPPGNQPQHF
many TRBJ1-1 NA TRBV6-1 TGTGCCAGCAGTCCCTGGCAGGGCGGTACTGAAGCTTTCTTT CASSPWQGGTEAFF
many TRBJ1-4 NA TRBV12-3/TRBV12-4 TGTGCCAGCAGCCATCTGACAGCAACTAATGAAAAACTGTTTTTT CASSHLTATNEKLFF
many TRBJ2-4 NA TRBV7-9 TGTGCCAGCAGCTCTGGGCCCAGGGGTGCCAAAAACATTCAGTACTTC CASSSGPRGAKNIQYF
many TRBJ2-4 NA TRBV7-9 TGTGCCAGCAGCCTTTTTGCAGGGGGGTTAAACATTCAGTACTTC CASSLFAGGLNIQYF
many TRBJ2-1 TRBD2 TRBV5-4 TGTGCCAGCAGCCCGGGACTAGTTTTAGGGAATGAGCAGTTCTTC CASSPGLVLGNEQFF
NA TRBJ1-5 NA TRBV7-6 TGTGCCAGCAGCCCAGACATCGGCAATCAGCCCCAGCATTTT CASSPDIGNQPQHF
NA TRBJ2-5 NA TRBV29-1 TGCAGCCACCGTGGGGGCCGGGAGACCCAGTACTTC CSHRGGRETQYF
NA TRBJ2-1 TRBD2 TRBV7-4 TGTGCCAGCAGCTCGACTAGCTCGACTTACAATGAGCAGTTCTTC CASSSTSSTYNEQFF
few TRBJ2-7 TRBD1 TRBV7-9 TGTGCCAGCCAACGTTTGGGACAGGGATCCTACGAGCAGTACTTC CASQRLGQGSYEQYF
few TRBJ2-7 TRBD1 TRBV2 TGTGCCAGCATGGTCGGACAGGGCGTCTACGAGCAGTACTTC CASMVGQGVYEQYF
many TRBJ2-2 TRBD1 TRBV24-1 TGTGCCACCAGTCCCCCCGCCGCCGGGACAGGGGGTATCGGGGAGCTGTTTTTT CATSPPAAGTGGIGELFF
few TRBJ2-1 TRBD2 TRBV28 TGTGCCAGCAGTTTCGGCGGGAGAAATGAGCAGTTCTTC CASSFGGRNEQFF
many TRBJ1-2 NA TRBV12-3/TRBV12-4 TGTGCCAGCAGTTTACAAGGGGACTATGGCTACACCTTC CASSLQGDYGYTF
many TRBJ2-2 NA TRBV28 TGTGCCAGCAGTAGATGGACCCGGGGCAGGCTAGCGTTGACCGGGGAGCTGTTTTTT CASSRWTRGRLALTGELFF
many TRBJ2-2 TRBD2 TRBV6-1 TGTGCCAGCAGAACGAGCGGGAGGGCCGCGGGCGGGGAGCTGTTTTTT CASRTSGRAAGGELFF
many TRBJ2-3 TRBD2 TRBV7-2 TGTGCCAGCAGCTTAGCGACTAGCTTCGAAAGCACAGATACGCAGTATTTT CASSLATSFESTDTQYF
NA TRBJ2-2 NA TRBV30 TGTGCCTGGTCTACCGGGGAGCTGTTTTTT CAWSTGELFF
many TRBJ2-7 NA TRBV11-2 TGTGCCAGCAGCTTAGTTTCCTCCTACGAGCAGTACTTC CASSLVSSYEQYF
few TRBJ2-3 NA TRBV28 TGTGCCAGCATCCACCAACAGGGAGCGAGGGGTACGCAGTATTTT CASIHQQGARGTQYF
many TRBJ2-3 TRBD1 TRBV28 TGTGCCAGCAGTCCCCATGACAGGGGGCTGGGCACAGATACGCAGTATTTT CASSPHDRGLGTDTQYF
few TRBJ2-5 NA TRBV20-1 TGCAGTGCTCCTAGACTAGTTCAAGAGACCCAGTACTTC CSAPRLVQETQYF
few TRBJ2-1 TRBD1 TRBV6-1 TGTGCCAGCAGCCACGACAGGGGGCGTAGAGGTGAGCAGTTCTTC CASSHDRGRRGEQFF
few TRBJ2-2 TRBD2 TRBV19 TGTGCCAGTAGTATAACAGCGGGAGGTTCCGGGGAGCTGTTTTTT CASSITAGGSGELFF
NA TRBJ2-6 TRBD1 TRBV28 TGTGCCAGCAGCCCCATCCGGACAGGGAGGACGGGGGCCAACGTCCTGACTTTC CASSPIRTGRTGANVLTF